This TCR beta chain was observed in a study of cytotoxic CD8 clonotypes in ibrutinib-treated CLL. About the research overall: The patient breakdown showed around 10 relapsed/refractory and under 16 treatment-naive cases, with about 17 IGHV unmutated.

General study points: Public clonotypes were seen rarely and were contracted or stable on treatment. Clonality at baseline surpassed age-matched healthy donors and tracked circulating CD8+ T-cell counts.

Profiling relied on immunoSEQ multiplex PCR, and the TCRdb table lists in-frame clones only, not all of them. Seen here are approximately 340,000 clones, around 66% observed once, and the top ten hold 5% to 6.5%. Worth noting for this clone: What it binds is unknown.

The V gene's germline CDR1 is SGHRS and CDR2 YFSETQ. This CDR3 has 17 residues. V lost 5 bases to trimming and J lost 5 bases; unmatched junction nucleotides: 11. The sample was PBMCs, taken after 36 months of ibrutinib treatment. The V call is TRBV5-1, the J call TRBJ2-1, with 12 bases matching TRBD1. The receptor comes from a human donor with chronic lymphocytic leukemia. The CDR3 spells CASRGQGARGKDNEQFF. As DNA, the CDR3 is TGCGCCAGCAGGGGACAGGGGGCGCGAGGTAAGGACAATGAGCAGTTCTTC.